Listed below are T cell receptor beta chains from one sample, sequenced in a study of blood T cell repertoires in COVID-19. The method was immunoSEQ multiplex PCR; TCRdb's version includes in-frame clones alone and lacks a portion of them. The table includes 150,000 or so clones, about 90% detected once. Input material: PBMCs or T cells enriched from blood (not recorded which). All receptors derive from a human donor with acute COVID-19. The donor label of this sample is uncertain. CDR3s include the opening cysteine and the closing phenylalanine or tryptophan. D genes are given only for firm matches. Some rows have no size entry. The others give once, few or many, or a class for an expanded clone.

TRBJ1-2	TRBV7-2	NA	NA	TGTGCCAGCAGCTTAGCCCAGGCTGCTAACTATGGCTACACCTTC	CASSLAQAANYGYTF
TRBJ2-3	TRBV3-1/TRBV3-2	TRBD2	NA	TGTGCCAGCAGCCTCCGGGGGGGACCTAGCACAGATACGCAGTATTTT	CASSLRGGPSTDTQYF
TRBJ2-7	TRBV5-1	NA	NA	TGCGCCAGCAGCTTGGATCTCCTCTACGAGCAGTACTTC	CASSLDLLYEQYF
TRBJ2-3	TRBV19	TRBD2	NA	TGTGCCAGTAGTTACGGACTAGCGGGTTCAGATACGCAGTATTTT	CASSYGLAGSDTQYF
TRBJ1-2	TRBV5-8	NA	NA	TGTGCCAGTGGTACAGGAGAAGGCTATGGCTACACCTTC	CASGTGEGYGYTF
TRBJ2-2	TRBV11-2	TRBD2	NA	TGTGCCAGCAGCTTGGTAGCGGGGGGGGCGGTGCCCGGGGAGCTGTTTTTT	CASSLVAGGAVPGELFF
TRBJ1-1	TRBV20-1	NA	NA	TGCAGTGCGGGGGCGCGCACTGAAGCTTTCTTT	CSAGARTEAFF
TRBJ2-7	TRBV27	NA	NA	TGTGCCAGCAGTTCGACAGACTACGAGCAGTACTTC	CASSSTDYEQYF
TRBJ1-3	TRBV4-1	TRBD1	NA	TGCGCCAGCAGCCAACCGGGACAGGGGGCAGGTGGAAACACCATATATTTT	CASSQPGQGAGGNTIYF
TRBJ1-4	TRBV2	NA	NA	TGTGCCAGCACGGCAGGGGATAATGAAAAACTGTTTTTT	CASTAGDNEKLFF
TRBJ2-5	TRBV19	NA	NA	TGTGCCAGTTCCGGACAGAAAGGAGAGACCCAGTACTTC	CASSGQKGETQYF
TRBJ1-4	TRBV7-6	NA	NA	TGTGCCAGCGCTATCGGGCAGGGTGGTGAAAAACTGTTTTTT	CASAIGQGGEKLFF
TRBJ2-7	TRBV5-4	TRBD1	NA	TGTGCCAGCAGCTTGTTCGGGACAGCATCCTCCTACGAGCAGTACTTC	CASSLFGTASSYEQYF
TRBJ2-7	TRBV6-5	NA	NA	TGTGCCAGCAGTCCCACAGGGAAGCACTACGAGCAGTACTTC	CASSPTGKHYEQYF
TRBJ1-1	TRBV6-5	NA	NA	TGTGCCAGCAGTTACTGGGGACAAAACATGAACACTGAAGCTTTCTTT	CASSYWGQNMNTEAFF
TRBJ1-2	TRBV11-2	TRBD1	NA	TGTGCCAGCAGCTTTCGACAGGGAACTTATGGCTACACCTTC	CASSFRQGTYGYTF
TRBJ1-1	TRBV6-2/TRBV6-3	NA	NA	TGTGCCAGCAGTTACCTCAGGGAAAACACTGAAGCTTTCTTT	CASSYLRENTEAFF
TRBJ1-1	TRBV4-3	TRBD1	NA	TGCGCCAGCAGCCAGGAAAATGCCGGGACAGCGGCTACTGAAGCTTTCTTT	CASSQENAGTAATEAFF
TRBJ2-1	TRBV9	TRBD2	once	TGTGCCAGCAGCGTAATTGGCGGGGGGACGTACAATGAGCAGTTCTTC	CASSVIGGGTYNEQFF
TRBJ2-3	TRBV5-1	TRBD2	NA	TGCGCCAGCAGCTTGGGGCTAACTAGCGGGCGTAGCACAGATACGCAGTATTTT	CASSLGLTSGRSTDTQYF
TRBJ2-7	TRBV11-3	NA	NA	TGTGCCAGCAGCTTACAGCCCCCGGAGGGACGCGGATACGAGCAGTACTTC	CASSLQPPEGRGYEQYF
TRBJ2-7	TRBV30	NA	NA	TGTGCCTGGAGTGTATTACGGGGGGCGGGTGAGCAGTACTTC	CAWSVLRGAGEQYF
TRBJ2-1	TRBV7-2	TRBD2	NA	TGTGCCAGCAGCCCGCCGGGACTAGCGGGGGGGTACAGCAGTGAGCAGTTCTTC	CASSPPGLAGGYSSEQFF
TRBJ1-1	TRBV28	TRBD1	NA	TGTGCCAGCAGTCCGACAGGGACGGATGAAGCTTTCTTT	CASSPTGTDEAFF
TRBJ1-1	TRBV28	NA	few	TGTGCCAGCAGCACAAACAGGGAATGGGACACTGAAGCTTTCTTT	CASSTNREWDTEAFF
TRBJ2-1	TRBV24-1	NA	NA	TGTGCCACCAGTGACCCCGCTAGCGCTCAGGAGCAGTTCTTC	CATSDPASAQEQFF
TRBJ2-7	TRBV9	TRBD2	NA	TGTGCCAGCAGCGTCAGCGGGGCCTCCTACGAGCAGTACTTC	CASSVSGASYEQYF
TRBJ2-7	TRBV4-1	NA	NA	TGCGCCAGCAGCCAAGAGAGCCAAGACTGGGGCCCAGGATTCTCCTACGAGCAGTACTTC	CASSQESQDWGPGFSYEQYF
TRBJ2-1	TRBV10-3	NA	NA	TGTGCCATCAGTGAGTCAGCTGGCTCCTACAATGAGCAGTTCTTC	CAISESAGSYNEQFF
TRBJ2-5	TRBV5-1	TRBD1	once	TGCGCCAGCAGCTCTCGACAGGGCGGGCAAGAGACCCAGTACTTC	CASSSRQGGQETQYF
TRBJ2-3	TRBV9	TRBD2	few	TGTGCCAGCAGCGTTATAGCGGGGACCACAGATACGCAGTATTTT	CASSVIAGTTDTQYF
TRBJ2-7	TRBV2	NA	NA	TGTGCCAGCAGTGAAGGTTGGGCCGACTACGAGCAGTACTTC	CASSEGWADYEQYF
TRBJ2-5	TRBV5-8	NA	NA	TGTGCCAGCAGCTTGGCGTCGGGGGAGACCCAGTACTTC	CASSLASGETQYF
TRBJ1-2	TRBV12-5	NA	NA	TGTGCTAGTGGTTTGGGGACACCTACTAACTATGGCTACACCTTC	CASGLGTPTNYGYTF
TRBJ2-7	TRBV5-4	NA	NA	TGTGCCAGCAGCTTGGGACAGCCAACGGACAAGCAGTACTTC	CASSLGQPTDKQYF
TRBJ2-7	TRBV19	TRBD1	NA	TGTGCCAGTAGGGGACAGGGGGCACTCGAGCAGTACTTC	CASRGQGALEQYF
TRBJ2-5	TRBV9	TRBD2	NA	TGTGCCAGCAGCGTAAGCGGGGGAATTGGGGAGACCCAGTACTTC	CASSVSGGIGETQYF
TRBJ2-5	TRBV25-1	NA	NA	TGTGCCCGGGACAACCAAGAGACCCAGTACTTC	CARDNQETQYF
TRBJ2-3	TRBV29-1	TRBD2	NA	TGCAGCGTTTGGGATCGGGGGAGGGCAGATACGCAGTATTTT	CSVWDRGRADTQYF
TRBJ1-2	TRBV27	NA	NA	TGTGCCAGCAGTTTCCTTCCGTTCAACTATGGCTACACCTTC	CASSFLPFNYGYTF
TRBJ2-3	TRBV7-3	TRBD2	NA	TGTGCCAGCAGCCCCGTGGGGGGCGGGGGGGCAGATACGCAGTATTTT	CASSPVGGGGADTQYF
TRBJ2-3	TRBV7-9	TRBD1	NA	TGTGCCAGCAGCTTAGCGCGACAGGGTTTGCCCACAGATACGCAGTATTTT	CASSLARQGLPTDTQYF
TRBJ2-7	TRBV27	TRBD2	NA	TGTGCCAGCAGTCTCGGGACTAGCGGGGGGGCCCGAAACTTC	CASSLGTSGGARNF
TRBJ2-1	TRBV3-1/TRBV3-2	TRBD2	NA	TGTGCCAGCAGCCGCCCTAGCGGGGGGATCGATGAGCAGTTCTTC	CASSRPSGGIDEQFF
TRBJ2-3	TRBV6-1	TRBD1	NA	TGTGCCAGCAGTGAAGCGCGGGGACAGGGTGTAGATACGCAGTATTTT	CASSEARGQGVDTQYF
TRBJ1-4	TRBV19	NA	NA	TGTGCCAGTAGCCCTTTTATTGCAACTAATGAAAAACTGTTTTTT	CASSPFIATNEKLFF
TRBJ2-2	TRBV6-4	TRBD2	NA	TGTGCCAGCAGTGAAACTAGCGGGGGGGCCCGGACCGGGGAGCTGTTTTTT	CASSETSGGARTGELFF
TRBJ1-2	TRBV7-2	NA	NA	TGTGCCAGCAGCCCAAAGGGGGATCACTATGGCTACACCTTC	CASSPKGDHYGYTF
TRBJ2-5	TRBV12-3/TRBV12-4	TRBD1	NA	TGTGCCAGCAGAACGACAGGGGAAGAGACCCAGTACTTC	CASRTTGEETQYF
TRBJ2-7	TRBV18	TRBD2	few	TGTGCCAGCTCACCGACCGTAGCGGGGGGAACCTACGAGCAGTACTTC	CASSPTVAGGTYEQYF
TRBJ2-3	TRBV6-4	TRBD2	NA	TGTGCCAGCAAAGAGGGAGTAGCGGGGGTAACAGATACGCAGTATTTT	CASKEGVAGVTDTQYF
TRBJ2-7	TRBV19	TRBD1	NA	TGTGCCAGTAGTATTGGGGGGACAGGGGGCGGCGAGCAGTACTTC	CASSIGGTGGGEQYF
TRBJ2-7	TRBV11-2	NA	once	TGTGCCAGCAGCTTAGATCGCGGAGACGAGCAGTACTTC	CASSLDRGDEQYF
TRBJ2-5	TRBV2	NA	NA	TGTGCCAGCAGTGAGGAGGGGGCGGGGGAGACCCAGTACTTC	CASSEEGAGETQYF
TRBJ2-3	TRBV30	NA	NA	TGTGCCTGGAGTTTAGCGCCGGGATCAGATACGCAGTATTTT	CAWSLAPGSDTQYF
TRBJ2-3	TRBV9	TRBD2	NA	TGTGCCAGCACCGAGACAGCAGCGGGGGGAACAGATACGCAGTATTTT	CASTETAAGGTDTQYF
TRBJ1-3	TRBV25-1	NA	NA	TGTGCCAGCAGTGATACCAGGGCTCCTGGAAACACCATATATTTT	CASSDTRAPGNTIYF
TRBJ1-2	TRBV5-6	NA	NA	TGTGCCAGCAGCTTCCGAGACTATGGCTACACCTTC	CASSFRDYGYTF